The next 20 T cell receptor beta chains were all read from a single sample in a study of cytomegalovirus exposure and HLA in healthy donors. It was with 60 Vbeta and 13 Jbeta primers that the PCR ran. Using immunoSEQ multiplex PCR, the repertoire was profiled, and TCRdb retains in-frame clones only, with some absent. Of 100,000 to 120,000 clones listed, approximately 83% are singletons. The specimen sequenced was PBMCs. Receptors were obtained from a man in his forties in good health and CMV-seronegative.

V gene TRBV30 combines with J gene TRBJ1-3; D is unresolved. This CDR3 spans 14 amino acids. V was trimmed by 0 bases and J by 1 base, leaving 7 bases between them. The germline V gene encodes CDR1 GTSNPN and CDR2 SVGIG (reference sequence). As DNA, the CDR3 is TGTGCCTGGAGTGTTTCAAATTCTGGAAACACCATATATTTT. Its translation: CAWSVSNSGNTIYF.

This clone came up once. The chain recombines TRBV25-1 with TRBJ2-7, with TRBD1 as a possible D gene (5 bases). The germline gives CDR1 MGHDK, CDR2 SYGVNS. V was trimmed by 5 bases and J by 6 bases, leaving 29 bases between them. This CDR3 has 18 residues. The CDR3 here is CASSPGARGIGSPVEQYF. The CDR3 DNA reads as TGTGCCAGCAGTCCCGGAGCAAGGGGTATCGGTTCCCCCGTCGAGCAGTACTTC.

The V call is TRBV5-1, the J call TRBJ1-3; D is ambiguous. This CDR3 has 13 amino acids. Deletions cut 4 bases from V and 0 bases from J, with 5 bases between. From germline, CDR1 is SGHRS and CDR2 YFSETQ. The CDR3 spells CASSAGSGNTIYF. As DNA, the CDR3 is TGCGCCAGCAGCGCGGGCTCTGGAAACACCATATATTTT.

Worth noting for this clone: The junction differs from germline at one of its ends, possibly a read error. V gene TRBV28 combines with J gene TRBJ1-5, with 9 bases lining up with TRBD1. The CDR3 length is 13 residues. Germline values: CDR1 MDHEN, CDR2 SYDVKM. CDR3 DNA: TGTGTCAGCAGGACAGGGGGCAATCAGCCCCAGCATTTT. This sequence encodes CVSRTGGNQPQHF.

This chain connects TRBV5-1 to TRBJ1-2; 8 nucleotides line up with TRBD1. The germline CDR1 and CDR2 sequences are SGHRS and YFSETQ. The V and J ends lost 4 bases and 7 bases, in that order; junction bases with no gene match: 6. The CDR3 covers 13 residues. CDR3 loop: CASSPKDRAGYTF. The CDR3 nucleotides read TGCGCCAGCAGCCCGAAGGACAGGGCTGGCTACACCTTC.

The genes are TRBV5-1 and TRBJ2-3, with 9 nucleotides matching TRBD2. CDR1 and CDR2 from the germline V gene are SGHRS and YFSETQ. V trimming: 5 bases; J trimming: 11 bases; junction bases outside the gene matches: 6. This CDR3 has 12 residues. The CDR3 protein is CASRRVSGGQYF. For the CDR3, the DNA is TGCGCCAGCAGGCGTGTTAGCGGGGGGCAGTATTTT.

CDR3 amino acids: CASSPGVDRGNEQFF. Written as DNA, the CDR3 is TGTGCCAGCAGTCCAGGGGTAGACAGGGGAAATGAGCAGTTCTTC. The chain links TRBV27 to TRBJ2-1; 8 bases fit TRBD1. This CDR3 region has 15 residues. The J segment lost 7 bases and the V segment lost 5 bases, leaving 10 bases of the junction unmatched. Germline-derived CDR1 and CDR2 are MNHEY and SMNVEV (reference sequence).

The chain carries TRBV6-5 and TRBJ1-1, with 9 bases lining up with TRBD1. The J segment lost 4 bases and the V segment lost 5 bases, leaving 8 bases of the junction unmatched. The CDR3 length is 15 residues. Germline CDR1 reads MNHEY; CDR2 reads SVGAGI. The CDR3 nucleotides read TGTGCCAGCAGTCGAGCGGGACAGGGCATCACTGAAGCTTTCTTT. Encoded protein: CASSRAGQGITEAFF.

A few counts support this clone. The chain couples TRBV29-1 to TRBJ1-1, with 10 positions matching TRBD1. Germline CDR1 and CDR2: SQVTM and ANQGSEA. V was clipped by 4 bases and J by 5 bases; unmatched bases: 4. The CDR3 runs 13 residues. DNA for the CDR3: TGCAGCGTTGTCGGACAGGGGGTTACTGAAGCTTTCTTT. It codes for CSVVGQGVTEAFF.

A remark on this clone: Within the sample, other DNA sequences also encode this same CDR3. The chain's CDR3 is CASSPSGNQPQHF. The CDR3 DNA is TGTGCCAGCTCACCAAGCGGGAATCAGCCCCAGCATTTT. V and J are TRBV18 and TRBJ1-5; D gene ambiguous. CDR1 KGHSH and CDR2 LQKENI come from the germline V gene. The ends were cut back, 2 bases at V and 4 bases at J, with 6 bases in the middle. The CDR3 is 13 residues long.

This chain joins TRBV30 and TRBJ1-1; D ambiguous. V was cut by 2 bases and J by 11 bases, with 15 bases left in between. Germline CDR1 reads GTSNPN; CDR2 reads SVGIG (reference sequence). The CDR3 is 12 residues long. CDR3 residues: CAWSLGRSLAFF. The CDR3 coding sequence is TGTGCCTGGAGTCTAGGTCGGAGCTTGGCTTTCTTT.

The V and J genes are TRBV14 and TRBJ1-6; 9 nucleotides line up with TRBD1. V gave up 4 bases and J gave up 9 bases; unmatched junction bases: 7. The germline V gene encodes CDR1 SGHDN and CDR2 FVKESK. This CDR3 region has 15 residues. The CDR3 nucleotides are TGTGCCAGCAGCCTGGTAGGACAGGGGAGTTCACCCCTCCACTTT. It codes for CASSLVGQGSSPLHF.

This chain links TRBV2 with TRBJ1-5, with D maybe TRBD1 (6 bases). Per germline, CDR1 SNHLY and CDR2 FYNNEI. V was pared by 6 bases and J by 1 base, with 10 bases between. This CDR3 region has 14 residues. The CDR3 loop is CASSSRGSNQPQHF. The DNA for the CDR3 is TGTGCCAGCAGCTCAAGGGGGAGCAATCAGCCCCAGCATTTT.

V and J are TRBV15 and TRBJ1-4; D gene uncertain. There are 16 residues in the CDR3. V was clipped by 0 bases and J by 0 bases, with 8 bases between them. CDR1 is LNHNV, CDR2 YYDKDF, per germline (reference sequence). CDR3 residues: CATSRDSVATNEKLFF. In DNA form, the CDR3 reads TGTGCCACCAGCAGAGATAGCGTTGCAACTAATGAAAAACTGTTTTTT.

The chain joins TRBV6-6 to TRBJ1-6, with 8 bases aligning to TRBD1. From germline, CDR1 is MNHNY and CDR2 SVGAGI (reference sequence). CDR3 size: 16 residues. V shed 6 bases and J 9 bases; nucleotides not matched to a gene: 13. In DNA, the CDR3 is TGTGCCAGCAGCTTTCCCAGACAGGGGAATTCTTCACCCCTCCACTTT. It translates to CASSFPRQGNSSPLHF.

The table lists this clone with a few counts. The chain is built from TRBV29-1 and TRBJ2-1; D perhaps matches TRBD1 (6 bases). CDR1 is SQVTM and CDR2 is ANQGSEA in the germline V gene. The CDR3 consists of 17 residues. The V end lost 4 bases, the J end lost 5 bases, and 24 bases lay between the germline ends. CDR3 sequence: CSVVSPDRKLLHNEQFF. The CDR3, as DNA: TGCAGCGTTGTCTCCCCTGACAGGAAACTACTTCACAATGAGCAGTTCTTC.

The genes are TRBV7-9 and TRBJ1-1; tentatively, D is TRBD1 (6 bases). The germline V gene encodes CDR1 SEHNR and CDR2 FQNEAQ (reference sequence). The CDR3 sequence is 11 residues long. V was cut by 4 bases and J by 7 bases, with 7 bases left in between. The CDR3 DNA reads as TGTGCCAGCAGCTACAGGGATGAAGCTTTCTTT. Translation gives CASSYRDEAFF.

The V and J genes are TRBV28 and TRBJ1-5, with 8 bases aligning to TRBD1. Germline CDR1 and CDR2: MDHEN and SYDVKM. The trim removed 8 bases at V and 7 bases at J, leaving 10 bases unmatched. This CDR3 region has 14 residues. CDR3 region: CASLWTGRGQPQHF. The CDR3, as DNA: TGTGCCAGCCTGTGGACAGGGAGGGGCCAGCCCCAGCATTTT.

This sequence joins TRBV5-4 and TRBJ2-7, with D possibly being TRBD1 (6 bases). Looked up from germline, CDR1 is SGHNT and CDR2 is YYREEE (reference sequence). The length of the CDR3 is 15 residues. The germline V and J ends were trimmed by 4 bases and 4 bases, with 18 bases remaining between them. The CDR3 region has the DNA TGTGCCAGCAGCGCCCGATCGGGACAAAAATACGAGCAGTACTTC. It codes for CASSARSGQKYEQYF. Filled out from reference TRBV5-4 and TRBJ2-7, the complete variable domain reads ETGVTQSPTHLIKTRGQQVTLRCSSQSGHNTVSWYQQALGQGPQFIFQYYREEENGRGNFPPRFSGLQFPNYSSELNVNALELDDSALYLCASSARSGQKYEQYFGPGTRLTVT.

The rearrangement joins TRBV6-4 to TRBJ1-1; TRBD1 matches at 7 bases. CDR3 length equals 14 residues. With 5 bases clipped from V and 5 bases from J, the junction kept 8 bases outside the gene matches. Germline CDR1 is MRHNA and CDR2 is SNTAGT. The CDR3: CASSSDRERTEAFF. The CDR3 nucleotides read TGTGCCAGCAGTTCTGACAGGGAGAGGACTGAAGCTTTCTTT.